This T cell receptor (beta chain) was recorded in a study of T cell repertoires in cytomegalovirus infection (dated by TCRdb to about 2019). About the investigation overall: Recently identified HLA-C-restricted CMV epitopes, whose presentation resists viral immunomodulation, were targeted by peptide stimulations together with well-studied HLA-B-restricted epitopes. The HLA type of each donor mattered for the analysis, because public TCR beta signatures pointed to carriage of CMV infection along with the matching HLA type.

Read against the paper, the sample's treatment or condition label means: in vitro stimulation with specific CMV peptide epitopes to enrich CMV-specific T cells. V lost 1 base and J lost 9 bases; the stretch between them is 13 bases long. Taken from the germline V gene, the CDR1 and CDR2 loops are SGHTA and FQGTGA. The CDR3 has 14 amino acids, counting the end cysteine and phenylalanine. Left in the record is the CDR3 DNA by itself, 42 bases read in frame from the first base. Overall study outcomes, separate from this receptor: The ex vivo response was dominated by HLA-C-restricted CMV-specific TCR beta clonotypes, and the single most frequent clonotype in two of eight donors was supplied by these HLA-C-restricted clonotypes. Carriers of CMV infection plus the relevant HLA type were discriminated by the cumulative frequency of public TCR beta family members in the study cohort and in an independent roughly 340-donor cohort.

The sequencing machine was an Illumina HiSeq 1500. In TCRdb, the public reads were trimmed at Q25 with fastp and aligned with MiXCR, with productive beta chains retained. For every CDR3 protein sequence, its rows merge into one entry that carries the most common genes and DNA. The sample table records 340,000 or so distinct CDR3 sequences; just under 25% of these occur just once. Roughly 15% of the sample is in the top ten clones. With regard to this clonotype: Its binding antigen is unknown. The sample holds no much larger clone one base away, and base qualities are not on file.

The chain links TRBV7-3 with TRBJ2-1; the D segment could be TRBD2, given 6 matching bases. The receptor's source is a human donor in good health (CMV status not recorded). Some clones in this sample may be carry-over from other donors' samples. The input for sequencing was cultured PBMCs, taken from culture after CMV antigen stimulation. Here the CDR3 is given as CASSLIAEGGEQFF. The DNA is TGTGCCAGCAGCTTAATTGCGGAGGGAGGTGAGCAGTTCTTC.